A single sample is the source of the 3 T cell receptor beta chains below, sequenced in a study of response to subunit inactivated influenza vaccine. TCRdb reanalysed the RT-PCR reads using MiXCR and keeps one entry per CDR3 protein. The data hold over 400,000 distinct CDR3 sequences, with approximately 9.9% observed a single time. Source: PBMCs from blood, taken more than 35 days after vaccination. The receptors stem from a man in his forties or fifties who received an inactivated influenza vaccine.

The chain carries TRBV4-2 and TRBJ1-5; D is unclear. The V and J ends lost 0 bases and 2 bases respectively, with 8 bases between them. Germline CDR1 is LGHNA and CDR2 is YNFKEQ. This CDR3 spans 15 amino acids. DNA for the CDR3: TGTGCCAGCAGCCAAGATCACGGTCGCAATCAGCCCCAGCATTTT. It translates to CASSQDHGRNQPQHF.

About this clonotype itself: A read error may be the cause here, since a much bigger clone is one base away. The chain couples TRBV5-5 to TRBJ2-3; TRBD1 is a possible D gene (5 bases). With 4 bases removed from V and 8 bases from J, the gap between germline ends came to 17 bases. Germline CDR1 is SGHKS and CDR2 is YYEKEE (reference sequence). This CDR3 has 14 amino acids. CDR3 region: CASSQEWGAGTQYF. CDR3 nucleotide sequence: TGTGCCAGCAGCCAGGAATGGGGCGCAGGTACGCAGTATTTT.

This clonotype came up many times. The V and J genes are TRBV5-5 and TRBJ1-1, with D unclear. The CDR3 loop spans 14 amino acids. CDR1 and CDR2 from the germline V gene are SGHKS and YYEKEE (reference sequence). The V gene lost 6 bases and the J gene lost 1 base, with 13 bases spanning the gap. Here the CDR3 reads CASTSAPENTEAFF. The DNA of the CDR3 is TGTGCCAGCACCTCGGCCCCAGAGAACACTGAAGCTTTCTTT.